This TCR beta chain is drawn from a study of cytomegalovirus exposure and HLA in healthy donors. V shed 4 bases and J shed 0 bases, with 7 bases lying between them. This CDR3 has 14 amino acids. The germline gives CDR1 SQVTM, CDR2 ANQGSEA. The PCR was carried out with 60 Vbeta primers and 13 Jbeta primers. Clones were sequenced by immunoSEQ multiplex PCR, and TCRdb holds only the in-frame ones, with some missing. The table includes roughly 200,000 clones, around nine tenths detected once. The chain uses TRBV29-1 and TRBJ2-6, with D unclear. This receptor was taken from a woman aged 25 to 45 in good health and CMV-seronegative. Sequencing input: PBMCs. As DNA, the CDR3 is TGCAGCGTTGGAGGAGTCTCTGGGGCCAACGTCCTGACTTTC. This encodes CSVGGVSGANVLTF.